What follows are 23 T cell receptor beta chains derived from one specimen sequenced in a study of cytomegalovirus exposure and HLA in healthy donors. Profiling relied on immunoSEQ multiplex PCR, and the TCRdb table lists in-frame clones only, not all of them. The table lists about 190,000 clones, roughly 82% of them singletons. Source material: PBMCs. These TCRs come from a man between 18 and 29 years old in good health and CMV-seropositive.

The chain uses TRBV4-1 and TRBJ2-7; 12 bases fit TRBD2. The CDR3 has 16 amino acids. Germline CDR1 is MGHRA and CDR2 is YSYEKL. The junction had 4 bases not matched to a gene; V was cut back by 0 bases and J by 4 bases. The CDR3 sequence is CASSQDRLAGGYEQYF. The DNA for the CDR3 is TGCGCCAGCAGCCAAGATCGTCTAGCGGGAGGGTACGAGCAGTACTTC.

The V and J genes are TRBV28 and TRBJ1-3; maybe TRBD1 (5 bases). Trimming removed 6 bases from V and 0 bases from J, with 9 bases in between. Germline CDR1 is MDHEN and CDR2 is SYDVKM. The CDR3 spans 14 residues. The CDR3 coding sequence is TGTGCCAGCAGAGAAACAGGCTCTGGAAACACCATATATTTT. Translation: CASRETGSGNTIYF. The whole variable domain, remainder taken from reference TRBV28 and TRBJ1-3, is DVKVTQSSRYLVKRTGEKVFLECVQDMDHENMFWYRQDPGLGLRLIYFSYDVKMKEKGDIPEGYSVSREKKERFSLILESASTNQTSMYLCASRETGSGNTIYFGEGSWLTVV.

The table lists this clone with a count of one. The V and J genes are TRBV27 and TRBJ2-3; 10 bases are shared with TRBD2. This CDR3 contains 16 residues. The ends lost 6 bases at V and 0 bases at J; junction bases unmatched: 6. CDR1 is MNHEY and CDR2 is SMNVEV in the germline V gene (reference sequence). In DNA, the CDR3 is TGTGCCAGCAGACCTTCTAGCGGGAGTAGCACAGATACGCAGTATTTT. It is translated as CASRPSSGSSTDTQYF.

This chain links TRBV10-3 with TRBJ2-5, with a tentative D call TRBD2 (6 bases). The germline gives CDR1 ENHRY, CDR2 SYGVKD. V was pared by 8 bases and J by 4 bases, with 11 bases between. The CDR3 loop spans 12 amino acids. The DNA for the CDR3 is TGTGCCATCGGGGAGGTGGGAGAGACCCAGTACTTC. It codes for CAIGEVGETQYF.

The genes are TRBV29-1 and TRBJ2-3, with a possible D match to TRBD1 (6 bases). The CDR3 runs 14 residues. V was cut by 5 bases and J by 5 bases, with 17 bases left in between. Germline-derived CDR1 and CDR2 are SQVTM and ANQGSEA. The CDR3 DNA sequence: TGCAGCGTTTCTCAACAGGCGACAGGAGATACGCAGTATTTT. It encodes CSVSQQATGDTQYF.

V is TRBV11-3 and J is TRBJ2-1, with 8 bases lining up with TRBD1. This CDR3 comprises 14 residues. V trimming: 5 bases; J trimming: 7 bases; junction bases outside the gene matches: 7. Germline-derived CDR1 and CDR2 are SGHNT and YENEEA. CDR3 in amino acids: CASSPRQGWNEQFF. Here the CDR3 DNA reads TGTGCCAGCAGCCCGCGACAGGGGTGGAATGAGCAGTTCTTC.

The rearrangement links TRBV5-1 to TRBJ2-7; D might be TRBD2 (6 bases). The CDR3 is 16 residues long. Germline CDR1 reads SGHRS; CDR2 reads YFSETQ. The germline V and J ends were trimmed by 4 bases and 1 base, with 18 bases remaining between them. CDR3 sequence: CASSPRDSQPSYEQYF. As DNA, the CDR3 is TGCGCCAGCAGCCCCCGGGACTCCCAACCTTCCTACGAGCAGTACTTC.

This clone showed up just a few times. The chain joins TRBV4-2 to TRBJ2-5; 9 nucleotides agree with TRBD1. The junction had 4 bases not matched to a gene; V was cut back by 4 bases and J by 4 bases. Germline V gives CDR1 LGHNA, CDR2 YNFKEQ. This CDR3 is 14 amino acids long. CDR3 loop: CASSRSTGGETQYF. The CDR3 DNA reads TGTGCCAGCAGCCGGTCGACAGGGGGAGAGACCCAGTACTTC.

There are a few counts of this clone. This chain links TRBV5-4 with TRBJ2-1, with D perhaps TRBD2 (5 bases). Deletions cut 2 bases from V and 9 bases from J, with 6 bases between. Germline lookup yields CDR1 SGHNT and CDR2 YYREEE (reference sequence). There are 11 residues in the CDR3. The DNA of the CDR3 is TGTGCCAGCAGCTTAGGGAGTGAGCAGTTCTTC. Amino acids: CASSLGSEQFF.

This chain joins TRBV19 and TRBJ1-5; 7 nucleotides match TRBD1. Germline values: CDR1 LNHDA, CDR2 SQIVND (reference sequence). The ends lost 5 bases at V and 4 bases at J; junction bases unmatched: 8. There are 15 residues in the CDR3. In DNA, the CDR3 is TGTGCCAGTAGTCCGTACAGGGGCCAGAATCAGCCCCAGCATTTT. Its protein product is CASSPYRGQNQPQHF.

The chain joins TRBV7-6 to TRBJ2-5; TRBD1 is a possible D gene (5 bases). CDR3 length: 14 residues. Germline lookup yields CDR1 SGHVS and CDR2 FNYEAQ. Trimming shortened V by 2 bases and J by 0 bases, and 7 bases separated the two germline ends. CDR3 nucleotides: TGTGCCAGCAGCTTATTGACAGACCAAGAGACCCAGTACTTC. It specifies CASSLLTDQETQYF.

The V gene is TRBV14, the J gene TRBJ2-1, with D maybe TRBD1 (6 bases). V was pared by 0 bases and J by 10 bases, with 16 bases between. This CDR3 spans 15 amino acids. In germline, CDR1 is SGHDN, CDR2 FVKESK. The CDR3 sequence: CASSQEVVQGVEQFF. CDR3 bases: TGTGCCAGCAGCCAAGAAGTTGTACAGGGAGTCGAGCAGTTCTTC.

The V and J genes are TRBV7-9 and TRBJ2-7; 8 nucleotides agree with TRBD1. The V gene's germline CDR1 is SEHNR and CDR2 FQNEAQ (reference sequence). V lost 5 bases to trimming and J lost 0 bases; unmatched junction nucleotides: 6. This CDR3 spans 15 amino acids. The CDR3 spells CASSPRGPDSYEQYF. CDR3 coding DNA: TGTGCCAGCAGCCCCAGGGGGCCCGACTCCTACGAGCAGTACTTC.

This rearrangement joins TRBV30 to TRBJ1-2, with no clear D. Per the germline V gene, CDR1 is GTSNPN and CDR2 is SVGIG (reference sequence). The CDR3 loop spans 14 amino acids. CDR3 nucleotides: TGTGTCCAGCGGGTCGGAGGGTACCCATATGGCTACACCTTC. Its protein product is CVQRVGGYPYGYTF.

The count of this clone is one. The chain uses TRBV13 and TRBJ2-7; 9 bases map to TRBD1. CDR1 PRHDT and CDR2 FYEKMQ come from the germline V gene (reference sequence). The J segment lost 4 bases and the V segment lost 4 bases, leaving 11 bases of the junction unmatched. The length of the CDR3 is 16 residues. The CDR3 DNA follows: TGTGCCAGCAGCTCCAGACAGGGGGGTAGTCGGTACGAGCAGTACTTC. It yields the protein CASSSRQGGSRYEQYF.

The V gene is TRBV2, the J gene TRBJ2-3; 7 nucleotides agree with TRBD1. CDR1 SNHLY and CDR2 FYNNEI come from the germline V gene. The ends lost 6 bases at V and 3 bases at J; junction bases unmatched: 6. The CDR3 runs 14 residues. In nucleotides, the CDR3 is TGTGCCAGCAGCTGGACAGGCAGTACAGATACGCAGTATTTT. Its protein is CASSWTGSTDTQYF.

The V and J genes are TRBV6-5 and TRBJ2-3, with 10 nucleotides matching TRBD1. The CDR3 contains 16 residues. Germline CDR1 reads MNHEY; CDR2 reads SVGAGI. V lost 2 bases and J lost 2; bases outside the gene matches: 4. The CDR3 loop is CASSYGDRGTTDTQYF. The CDR3 coding sequence is TGTGCCAGCAGTTACGGGGACAGGGGAACCACAGATACGCAGTATTTT.

V and J are TRBV28 and TRBJ2-7; TRBD1 aligns across 9 bases. Losses at the gene ends were 6 bases for V and 6 bases for J; bases not matched to a gene: 6. CDR3 size: 13 residues. Germline lookup yields CDR1 MDHEN and CDR2 SYDVKM. Here the CDR3 reads CASRNPTGGEQYF. The DNA of the CDR3 is TGTGCCAGCAGGAACCCGACAGGGGGCGAGCAGTACTTC.

This chain links TRBV28 with TRBJ2-7; 9 bases line up with TRBD1. V trimming: 6 bases; J trimming: 6 bases; junction bases outside the gene matches: 6. The CDR3 is 13 amino acids. Germline CDR1 and CDR2: MDHEN and SYDVKM. The CDR3 is CASRGQGPLEQYF. The DNA for the CDR3 is TGTGCCAGCAGGGGACAGGGCCCCCTCGAGCAGTACTTC.

This chain links TRBV7-9 with TRBJ1-4; D may be TRBD1 (6 bases). Germline V gene data show CDR1 as SEHNR and CDR2 as FQNEAQ (reference sequence). The CDR3 has 16 amino acids. Trimming stripped 5 bases from V and 8 bases from J, with 21 bases between. CDR3 DNA: TGTGCCAGCAGCCCCACGGGGGGGGACACCAGAGAAAAACTGTTTTTT. It encodes CASSPTGGDTREKLFF. Full variable domain (rest looked up from reference TRBV7-9 and TRBJ1-4): DTGVSQNPRHKITKRGQNVTFRCDPISEHNRLYWYRQTLGQGPEFLTYFQNEAQLEKSRLLSDRFSAERPKGSFSTLEIQRTEQGDSAMYLCASSPTGGDTREKLFFGSGTQLSVL.

The gene calls are TRBV7-9 and TRBJ1-2; no definite D call. V was cut by 1 base and J by 1 base, with 10 bases left in between. CDR3 length equals 15 residues. CDR1 SEHNR and CDR2 FQNEAQ come from the germline V gene (reference sequence). CDR3 region: CASSLGKLLNYGYTF. Written as DNA, the CDR3 is TGTGCCAGCAGCTTAGGAAAACTACTTAACTATGGCTACACCTTC.

The V gene is TRBV19, the J gene TRBJ1-1, with a tentative D call TRBD1 (5 bases). The ends were cut back, 4 bases at V and 0 bases at J, with 12 bases in the middle. The length of the CDR3 is 15 residues. CDR1 is LNHDA and CDR2 is SQIVND in the germline V gene (reference sequence). The CDR3 reads CASSKTGDLNTEAFF. The CDR3 DNA follows: TGTGCCAGTAGTAAAACAGGCGATCTGAACACTGAAGCTTTCTTT.

Turning to this clone: The same CDR3 is also encoded by other DNA sequences in this sample. V usage is TRBV7-3 and J usage is TRBJ1-1; D gene uncertain. The CDR3 consists of 13 residues. V lost 0 bases to trimming and J lost 5 bases, with 7 bases between them. The germline gives CDR1 SGHTA, CDR2 FQGTGA. The CDR3 DNA sequence: TGTGCCAGCAGCTTAACGGGAGGGACTGAAGCTTTCTTT. Encoded protein: CASSLTGGTEAFF.